The subject of this entry is one T cell receptor beta chain. Its antigen is still unknown. No much larger clone is present one base from it, and per-base qualities are unavailable. The data were taken from a study of blood T cell repertoires in COVID-19 (dated by TCRdb to the early 2020s). With regard to the full study: Samples from collaborators originated in the United States, Italy and Spain and spanned both the acute and convalescent phases of COVID-19. Deeply sampled blood TCRbeta repertoires from subjects exposed to, actively infected with, or recovered from COVID-19 were included in the dataset. The prospective study material was composed of cDNA or gDNA derived from T cells, B-cell-depleted T cells, or PBMCs. Sample metadata almost always included a de-identified subject ID, COVID-19 status, age in years and sex. A freely available public database, intended as a resource for researchers studying the immune response to SARS-CoV-2, is where the repertoires were released. Where HLA class I and class II types were available, the types were taken from metadata supplied by the sample provider, not from assay-based typing. The samples were drawn from the first 160 participants of the ongoing ImmuneRACE study and from 950 to 1,500 subjects provided by 6 global collaborators. What the authors observed across the whole study: How much clinical and demographic metadata was included differed by source and by participant, and the metadata was provided uncurated.

One collaborating source in Seattle enrolled patients during active infection and followed them longitudinally through the course of disease. The collaborating institutions used their own protocols to collect whole blood in K2EDTA tubes. For TCRbeta analysis, collaborators shipped samples in one of three forms: frozen whole blood, isolated PBMCs, or DNA extracted from either of those sample types. TCRbeta CDR3 regions were amplified from genomic DNA by means of the immunoSEQ Assay, a bias-controlled multiplex PCR. The original methods were these. The number of nucleated cells in each sample was estimated by amplification of reference gene primers within the assay. To quantify the absolute abundance of each unique TCRbeta CDR3 rearrangement, sequence reads were collapsed and filtered. For each sample, productive Simpson clonality was calculated as the square root of Simpson's diversity index over productive rearrangements. What TCRdb holds here is the immuneACCESS table cut down to in-frame rearrangements. Part of the clones is not present; checked against another copy, under half of the missing clones reflect an unresolved V gene, and the others are unexplained. Clonal size and the V and J genes are those of that table, whereas D and trimming came from the DNA. For this sample the table gives about 300,000 clones, of which about 81% were detected only once. The top ten clonotypes cover around 1.6% of the sample.

CDR1 is given as DFQATT and CDR2 as SNEGSKA, both from the germline V gene (reference sequence). The CDR3 measures 11 amino acids from cysteine to phenylalanine. Only the CDR3 DNA is retained, 33 bases long and in frame from the first base. V sheds 5 bases and J sheds 4 bases, leaving 8 bases between their ends. This chain joins TRBV20-1 to TRBJ1-1, with no reliable assignment of the D segment. The TCR was taken from a human donor with COVID-19, enrolled during active disease. The donor label of this sample is uncertain. What was sequenced was peripheral blood. The CDR3: CSAPHFTEAFF. The bases read TGCAGTGCTCCCCATTTCACTGAAGCTTTCTTT.